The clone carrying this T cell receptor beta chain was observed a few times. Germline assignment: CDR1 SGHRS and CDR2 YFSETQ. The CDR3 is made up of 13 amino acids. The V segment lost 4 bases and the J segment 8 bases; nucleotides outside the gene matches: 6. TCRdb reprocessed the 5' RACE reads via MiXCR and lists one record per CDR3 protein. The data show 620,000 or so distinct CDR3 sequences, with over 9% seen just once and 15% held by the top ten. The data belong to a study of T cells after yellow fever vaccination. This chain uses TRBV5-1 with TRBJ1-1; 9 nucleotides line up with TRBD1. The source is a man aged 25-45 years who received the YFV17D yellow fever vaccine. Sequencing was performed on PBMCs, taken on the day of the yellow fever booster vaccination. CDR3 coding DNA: TGCGCCAGCAGCGCCTACGGACAGGGGGAAGCTTTCTTT. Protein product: CASSAYGQGEAFF. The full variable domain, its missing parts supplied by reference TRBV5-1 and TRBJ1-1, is KAGVTQTPRYLIKTRGQQVTLSCSPISGHRSVSWYQQTPGQGLQFLFEYFSETQRNKGNFPGRFSGRQFSNSRSEMNVSTLELGDSALYLCASSAYGQGEAFFGQGTRLTVV.